One TCR beta chain is described in this entry. The entry originates in a study of CD8+ T cells in alopecia areata. Stated treatment: oral pan-JAK inhibitor, 5-10 mg twice daily. Once RNA had been extracted, it was reverse transcribed into cDNA to act as the sequencing template. Produced via immunoSEQ multiplex PCR; TCRdb's table is partial and in-frame only. The sample records roughly 100,000 clones, around 86% being singletons. The source of this sequence is a human donor with alopecia areata. This sample comprised CD8+ T cells sorted from blood, obtained between weeks 30 and 35, from a patient treated with tofacitinib.

This CDR3 reads CASSLKTPTGGNFYEQYF. CDR3 bases: TGTGCCAGCAGCCTAAAGACACCGACAGGGGGAAATTTCTACGAGCAGTACTTC. The chain combines TRBV7-9 with TRBJ2-7, with 9 bases aligning to TRBD1. The CDR3 has 18 amino acids. V lost 5 bases to trimming and J lost 3 bases; unmatched junction nucleotides: 17. Germline V CDR1 and CDR2: SEHNR, FQNEAQ (reference sequence).